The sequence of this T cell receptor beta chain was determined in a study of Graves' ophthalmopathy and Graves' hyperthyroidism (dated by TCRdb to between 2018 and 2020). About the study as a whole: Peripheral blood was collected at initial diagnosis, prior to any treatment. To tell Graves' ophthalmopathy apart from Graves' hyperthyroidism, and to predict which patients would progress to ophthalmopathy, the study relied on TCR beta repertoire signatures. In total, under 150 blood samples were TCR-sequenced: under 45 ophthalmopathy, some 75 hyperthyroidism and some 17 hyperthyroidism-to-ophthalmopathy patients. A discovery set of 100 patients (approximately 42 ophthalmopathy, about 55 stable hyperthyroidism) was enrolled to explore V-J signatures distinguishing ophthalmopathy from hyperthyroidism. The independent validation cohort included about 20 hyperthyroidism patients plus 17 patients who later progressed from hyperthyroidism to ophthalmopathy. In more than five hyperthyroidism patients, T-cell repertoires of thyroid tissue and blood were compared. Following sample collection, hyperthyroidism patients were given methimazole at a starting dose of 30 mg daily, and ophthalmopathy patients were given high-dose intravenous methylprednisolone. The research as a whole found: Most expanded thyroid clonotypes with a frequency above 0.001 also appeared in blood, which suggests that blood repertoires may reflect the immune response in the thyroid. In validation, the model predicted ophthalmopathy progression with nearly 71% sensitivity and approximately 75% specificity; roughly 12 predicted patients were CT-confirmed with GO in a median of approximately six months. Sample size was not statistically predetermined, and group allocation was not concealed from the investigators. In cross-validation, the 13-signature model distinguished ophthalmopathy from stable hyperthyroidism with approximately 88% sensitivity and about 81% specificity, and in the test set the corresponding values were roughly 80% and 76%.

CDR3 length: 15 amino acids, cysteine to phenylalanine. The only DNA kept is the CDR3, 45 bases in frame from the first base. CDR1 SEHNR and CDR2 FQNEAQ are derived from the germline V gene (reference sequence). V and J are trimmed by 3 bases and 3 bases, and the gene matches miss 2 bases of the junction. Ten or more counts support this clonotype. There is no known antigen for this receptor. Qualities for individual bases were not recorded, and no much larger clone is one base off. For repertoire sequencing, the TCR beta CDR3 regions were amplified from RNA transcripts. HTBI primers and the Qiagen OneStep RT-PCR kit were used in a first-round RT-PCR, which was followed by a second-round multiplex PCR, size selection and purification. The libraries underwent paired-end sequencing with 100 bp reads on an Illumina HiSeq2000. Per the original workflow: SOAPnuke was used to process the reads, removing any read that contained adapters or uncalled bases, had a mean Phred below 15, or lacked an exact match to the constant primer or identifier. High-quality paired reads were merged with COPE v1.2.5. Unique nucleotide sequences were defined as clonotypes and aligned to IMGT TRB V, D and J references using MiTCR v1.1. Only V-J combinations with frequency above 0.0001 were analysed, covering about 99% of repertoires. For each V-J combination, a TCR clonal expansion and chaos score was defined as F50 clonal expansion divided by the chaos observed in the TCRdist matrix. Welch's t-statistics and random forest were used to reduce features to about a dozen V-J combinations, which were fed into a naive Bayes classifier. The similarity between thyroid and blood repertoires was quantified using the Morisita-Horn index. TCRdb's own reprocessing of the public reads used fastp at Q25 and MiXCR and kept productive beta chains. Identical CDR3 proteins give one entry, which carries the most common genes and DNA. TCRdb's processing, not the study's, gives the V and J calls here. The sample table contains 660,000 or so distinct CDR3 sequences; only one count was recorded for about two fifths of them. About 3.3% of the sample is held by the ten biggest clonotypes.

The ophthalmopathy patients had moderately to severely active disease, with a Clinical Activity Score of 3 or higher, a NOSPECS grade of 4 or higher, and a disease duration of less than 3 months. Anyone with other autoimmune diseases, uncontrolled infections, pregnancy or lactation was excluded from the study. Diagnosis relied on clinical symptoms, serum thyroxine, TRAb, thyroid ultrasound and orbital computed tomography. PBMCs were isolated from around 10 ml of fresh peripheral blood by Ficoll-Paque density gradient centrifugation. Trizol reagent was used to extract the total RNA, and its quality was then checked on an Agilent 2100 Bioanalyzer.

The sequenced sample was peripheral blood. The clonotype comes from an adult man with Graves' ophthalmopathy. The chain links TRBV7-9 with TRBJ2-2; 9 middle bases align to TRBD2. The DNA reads TGTGCCAGCAGCTTGACTAGCGGATACACCGGGGAGCTGTTTTTT. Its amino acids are CASSLTSGYTGELFF.